This T cell receptor beta chain derives from a study of blood T cell repertoires in COVID-19. Study context: Samples of COVID-19 (acute and convalescent) were obtained from the United States, Italy and Spain. Sources were T cells, B-cell-depleted T cells, or PBMCs; the material itself was cDNA or gDNA.

This clone was observed a handful of times. Sequencing was performed with immunoSEQ multiplex PCR; in TCRdb, only in-frame clones are kept and a portion is missing. This table holds approximately 15,000 clones, roughly 88% found once. Germline-derived CDR1 and CDR2 are SNHLY and FYNNEI. Trimming stripped 1 base from V and 6 bases from J, with 13 bases between. The CDR3 spans 15 residues. The chain couples TRBV2 to TRBJ1-5; maybe TRBD1 (6 bases). The sequencing sample was made of peripheral blood. The receptor was derived from a human donor in a cohort sampled during active COVID-19. The CDR3 nucleotides are TGTGCCAGCAGTGAAGGCAGGGGTGTTGTTCAGCCCCAGCATTTT. It yields the protein CASSEGRGVVQPQHF. The full variable domain, rest sourced from reference TRBV2 and TRBJ1-5, is EPEVTQTPSHQVTQMGQEVILRCVPISNHLYFYWYRQILGQKVEFLVSFYNNEISEKSEIFDDQFSVERPDGSNFTLKIRSTKLEDSAMYFCASSEGRGVVQPQHFGDGTRLSIL.